A selection of T cell receptor beta chains follows, all from one sample in a study of T cell responses to AZD1222 COVID-19 vaccine. Libraries were prepared by immunoSEQ multiplex PCR; TCRdb keeps only in-frame clonotypes and omits some of them. The table has just over 150,000 clones, 75% to 95% seen once; the top ten hold about 1.7%. The sample here was peripheral blood, taken on day 0 of AZD1222 vaccination. These receptors came from an adult in good health. CDR3s include the opening cysteine and the closing phenylalanine or tryptophan. The D gene is left open where the match is weak. Some rows mark clone size as missing; the rest say once, few, many or name a class of expanded clone.

V gene	clone size	J gene	CDR3 length	D gene	CDR3 protein	CDR3 DNA
TRBV28	.	TRBJ1-2	16	TRBD1	CASSWNHRGQGYGYTF	TGTGCCAGCAGTTGGAACCACAGGGGGCAGGGCTATGGCTACACCTTC
TRBV28	.	TRBJ1-1	12	.	CASSPLKFEAFF	TGTGCCAGCAGCCCGTTAAAGTTTGAAGCTTTCTTT
TRBV9	.	TRBJ2-7	16	TRBD2	CASSVGLAGGQVEQYF	TGTGCCAGCAGCGTCGGACTAGCGGGAGGGCAAGTCGAGCAGTACTTC
TRBV4-2	once	TRBJ2-1	17	.	CASSPALGDVGYNEQFF	TGTGCCAGCAGCCCAGCATTGGGGGACGTGGGCTACAATGAGCAGTTCTTC
TRBV24-1	few	TRBJ2-7	16	TRBD2	CATSESGLAGADEQYF	TGTGCCACCAGTGAATCGGGACTAGCGGGAGCAGACGAGCAGTACTTC
TRBV28	.	TRBJ2-7	14	.	CASSGLITRYEQYF	TGTGCCAGCAGTGGACTCATCACTCGCTACGAGCAGTACTTC
TRBV19	.	TRBJ1-2	14	.	CASSIDQYPYGYTF	TGTGCCAGTAGTATAGATCAATACCCTTATGGCTACACCTTC
TRBV25-1	.	TRBJ1-2	16	.	CASSSEAPGRFYGYTF	TGTGCCAGCAGTTCAGAGGCCCCGGGCAGGTTCTACGGCTACACCTTC
TRBV15	.	TRBJ2-5	11	.	CATSREGTQYF	TGTGCCACCAGCAGAGAGGGGACCCAGTACTTC
TRBV6-5	.	TRBJ1-6	13	.	CASSATADPPLHF	TGTGCCAGCAGCGCCACGGCGGACCCCCCCCTCCACTTT
TRBV24-1	.	TRBJ2-7	14	.	CATSDSGSSYEQYF	TGTGCCACCAGTGATAGCGGAAGCTCCTACGAGCAGTACTTC
TRBV6-6	.	TRBJ1-1	16	.	CASSYSIRGFDTEAFF	TGTGCCAGCAGTTACTCGATTCGGGGTTTCGACACTGAAGCTTTCTTT
TRBV6-4	.	TRBJ2-1	19	TRBD2	CASSDGGLAGLKKYNEQFF	TGTGCCAGCAGTGACGGTGGCCTAGCGGGGTTAAAAAAATACAATGAGCAGTTCTTC
TRBV4-2	.	TRBJ2-1	16	TRBD2	CASSQVAGEVYNEQFF	TGTGCCAGCAGCCAGGTAGCGGGAGAAGTCTACAATGAGCAGTTCTTC
TRBV7-2	.	TRBJ2-1	15	TRBD2	CASSSEGLADNEQFF	TGTGCCAGCAGCTCTGAGGGACTAGCGGACAATGAGCAGTTCTTC
TRBV6-5	.	TRBJ1-2	16	.	CASSYSFGNTNYGYTF	TGTGCCAGCAGTTACTCGTTTGGTAACACTAACTATGGCTACACCTTC
TRBV28	.	TRBJ2-2	16	TRBD2	CASTTGLAGPSGELFF	TGTGCCAGCACCACCGGACTAGCGGGCCCATCCGGGGAGCTGTTTTTT
TRBV10-3	.	TRBJ2-7	16	TRBD2	CAISVKTGTSAHEQYF	TGTGCCATCAGTGTAAAAACCGGGACTAGCGCGCACGAGCAGTACTTC
TRBV11-3	.	TRBJ2-5	15	TRBD1	CASSLGQTGLETQYF	TGTGCCAGCAGCTTAGGCCAGACAGGGTTGGAGACCCAGTACTTC
TRBV7-3	.	TRBJ2-3	15	TRBD1	CASSWDSMGTDTQYF	TGTGCCAGCAGCTGGGACAGTATGGGCACAGATACGCAGTATTTT
TRBV11-2	.	TRBJ2-5	16	TRBD2	CASSLHSGSFQETQYF	TGTGCCAGCAGCTTACACAGCGGGAGTTTCCAAGAGACCCAGTACTTC
TRBV19	.	TRBJ1-4	14	.	CASTTGGGFEKLFF	TGTGCCAGTACCACCGGGGGGGGTTTTGAAAAACTGTTTTTT
TRBV21-1	once	TRBJ2-2	18	.	CASPSSRASGKNTGELFF	TGTGCCAGCCCCTCCTCCCGGGCTAGCGGGAAGAACACCGGGGAGCTGTTTTTT